Listed below are T cell receptor beta chains from one sample, sequenced in a study of cytomegalovirus exposure and HLA in healthy donors. Some clones are missing from TCRdb's copy, which holds only in-frame ones; the method was immunoSEQ multiplex PCR. The data hold about 140,000 clones, with roughly four fifths observed a single time. The specimen sequenced was PBMCs. The receptors were sampled from a young man in good health and CMV-seronegative. Both conserved end residues are part of each CDR3. The D gene is left open where the match is weak. Clone size appears in some rows only: once, few, many, or a class for an expanded clone.

CDR3: CASSVSSGGNEQFF; DNA: TGTGCCAGCAGCGTTTCTAGCGGGGGCAATGAGCAGTTCTTC; V: TRBV9; J: TRBJ2-1; size: .; D: TRBD2
CDR3: CASSLASVAGGTDTQYF; DNA: TGCGCCAGCAGCTTGGCCTCGGTAGCGGGGGGCACAGATACGCAGTATTTT; V: TRBV5-1; J: TRBJ2-3; size: .; D: TRBD2
CDR3: CASKRAYYGYTF; DNA: TGTGCCAGCAAGCGGGCCTACTATGGCTACACCTTC; V: TRBV28; J: TRBJ1-2; size: .; D: .
CDR3: CASSIMGLRRAEAFF; DNA: TGTGCCAGTAGTATTATGGGACTACGGCGGGCTGAAGCTTTCTTT; V: TRBV19; J: TRBJ1-1; size: .; D: .
CDR3: CASSFARTYNEQFF; DNA: TGTGCCAGCAGCTTCGCGCGGACCTACAATGAGCAGTTCTTC; V: TRBV11-2; J: TRBJ2-1; size: few; D: .
CDR3: CAWRVVGTDTQYF; DNA: TGTGCCTGGAGGGTAGTAGGCACAGATACGCAGTATTTT; V: TRBV30; J: TRBJ2-3; size: once; D: .
CDR3: CASRTPGTVNEKLFF; DNA: TGTGCCAGCAGGACCCCCGGGACAGTCAATGAAAAACTGTTTTTT; V: TRBV6-1; J: TRBJ1-4; size: .; D: TRBD1
CDR3: CASSQPQGFQPQHF; DNA: TGCGCCAGCAGTCAGCCACAGGGCTTCCAGCCCCAGCATTTT; V: TRBV23-1; J: TRBJ1-5; size: few; D: .
CDR3: CASRATGARSYEQYF; DNA: TGTGCCAGCAGGGCTACAGGGGCTCGGTCCTACGAGCAGTACTTC; V: TRBV6-1; J: TRBJ2-7; size: .; D: TRBD1
CDR3: CASSFGGTNTGELFF; DNA: TGTGCCAGCAGTTTCGGCGGAACGAACACCGGGGAGCTGTTTTTT; V: TRBV28; J: TRBJ2-2; size: .; D: .
CDR3: CASSGRDREHNYGYTF; DNA: TGTGCCAGCAGCGGCCGGGACAGGGAGCACAACTATGGCTACACCTTC; V: TRBV7-9; J: TRBJ1-2; size: .; D: TRBD1
CDR3: CASSNSGITDTQYF; DNA: TGCGCCAGCAGCAACAGCGGGATAACGGATACGCAGTATTTT; V: TRBV5-1; J: TRBJ2-3; size: .; D: TRBD2
CDR3: CASSLYRWEQYF; DNA: TGTGCCAGCAGTTTATATCGGTGGGAGCAGTACTTC; V: TRBV28; J: TRBJ2-7; size: .; D: .
CDR3: CASSILGAGWGPQPQHF; DNA: TGTGCCAGTAGTATATTGGGGGCGGGTTGGGGGCCTCAGCCCCAGCATTTT; V: TRBV19; J: TRBJ1-5; size: .; D: .
CDR3: CASSLVPSGSIQYF; DNA: TGTGCCAGCAGCTTAGTTCCTAGCGGGAGCATCCAGTACTTC; V: TRBV7-9; J: TRBJ2-5; size: .; D: TRBD2
CDR3: CASSVLAGTYEQYF; DNA: TGTGCCAGCAGTGTTTTAGCGGGAACCTACGAGCAGTACTTC; V: TRBV2; J: TRBJ2-7; size: .; D: TRBD2
CDR3: CASSWGPTGKRDEQFF; DNA: TGTGCCAGCAGTTGGGGGCCCACAGGGAAGCGCGATGAGCAGTTCTTC; V: TRBV28; J: TRBJ2-1; size: .; D: .
CDR3: CASSLMASRGELFF; DNA: TGTGCCAGCAGCTTAATGGCTAGCCGCGGGGAGCTGTTTTTT; V: TRBV7-9; J: TRBJ2-2; size: once; D: .
CDR3: CATRGGVAGANVLTF; DNA: TGTGCCACCAGGGGGGGGGTAGCTGGGGCCAACGTCCTGACTTTC; V: TRBV15; J: TRBJ2-6; size: .; D: TRBD2
CDR3: CASSLWDPLGGQETQHF; DNA: TGTGCCAGCAGTTTATGGGATCCCCTTGGCGGCCAAGAGACCCAGCACTTC; V: TRBV28; J: TRBJ2-5; size: .; D: .
CDR3: CASSFGGGTNEQFF; DNA: TGTGCCAGCAGTTTTGGGGGGGGGACGAATGAGCAGTTCTTC; V: TRBV6-5; J: TRBJ2-1; size: once; D: TRBD2
CDR3: CASSLLTYNQPQHF; DNA: TGTGCCAGCAGCTTACTCACCTACAATCAGCCCCAGCATTTT; V: TRBV5-8; J: TRBJ1-5; size: once; D: .
CDR3: CASSLQGTVGSPLHF; DNA: TGTGCCAGCAGTCTACAGGGGACAGTAGGTAGCCCCCTCCACTTT; V: TRBV2; J: TRBJ1-6; size: .; D: TRBD1
CDR3: CASSQGADYGYTF; DNA: TGTGCCAGCAGCCAAGGAGCGGACTATGGCTACACCTTC; V: TRBV6-5; J: TRBJ1-2; size: once; D: .
CDR3: CASSERRQQGYGYTF; DNA: TGTGCCAGCAGTGAACGGAGGCAACAGGGATATGGCTACACCTTC; V: TRBV2; J: TRBJ1-2; size: .; D: .
CDR3: CASSTGTGDWEPQHF; DNA: TGTGCCAGCAGTACCGGGACAGGGGATTGGGAGCCCCAGCATTTT; V: TRBV28; J: TRBJ1-5; size: .; D: TRBD1
CDR3: CASRLPSYEQYF; DNA: TGTGCCAGCCGACTCCCCTCCTACGAGCAGTACTTC; V: TRBV6-6; J: TRBJ2-7; size: once; D: .
CDR3: CASSVAGNTGELFF; DNA: TGTGCCAGCAGTGTGGCGGGGAACACCGGGGAGCTGTTTTTT; V: TRBV2; J: TRBJ2-2; size: .; D: .
CDR3: CASRLARSYNEQFF; DNA: TGTGCGTCCCGACTAGCTCGGTCCTACAATGAGCAGTTCTTC; V: TRBV7-9; J: TRBJ2-1; size: .; D: TRBD2
CDR3: CASSLDLRSNYGYTF; DNA: TGTGCCAGCAGCTTGGATCTACGTTCTAACTATGGCTACACCTTC; V: TRBV5-4; J: TRBJ1-2; size: few; D: .
CDR3: CAWSHVGQGAYEQYF; DNA: TGTGCCTGGAGTCACGTCGGGCAGGGGGCGTACGAGCAGTACTTC; V: TRBV30; J: TRBJ2-7; size: .; D: TRBD1
CDR3: CASSNPSGTGGQPQHF; DNA: TGTGCCAGCAGCAACCCTTCCGGGACAGGGGGTCAGCCCCAGCATTTT; V: TRBV7-8; J: TRBJ1-5; size: few; D: TRBD1
CDR3: CASSLDGGAGETQYF; DNA: TGTGCCAGCAGCTTAGATGGGGGGGCGGGGGAGACCCAGTACTTC; V: TRBV11-2; J: TRBJ2-5; size: .; D: .
CDR3: CASRTATDTQYF; DNA: TGTGCCAGCAGAACAGCCACAGATACGCAGTATTTT; V: TRBV27; J: TRBJ2-3; size: .; D: .
CDR3: CASSESTRRTHIDNEQFF; DNA: TGCGCCAGCAGTGAGTCGACTCGTAGGACTCATATCGACAATGAGCAGTTCTTC; V: TRBV10-2; J: TRBJ2-1; size: .; D: .
CDR3: CASSEREDRGYEQYF; DNA: TGTGCCAGCAGTGAACGGGAAGACAGGGGCTACGAGCAGTACTTC; V: TRBV25-1; J: TRBJ2-7; size: few; D: TRBD1
CDR3: CASSGSGTGGHEQYF; DNA: TGTGCCAGCAGCGGGTCCGGGACAGGTGGGCACGAGCAGTACTTC; V: TRBV9; J: TRBJ2-7; size: .; D: TRBD1
CDR3: CASSPRDRGGYTF; DNA: TGTGCCAGCTCCCCCCGGGACAGGGGGGGCTACACCTTC; V: TRBV18; J: TRBJ1-2; size: .; D: TRBD1
CDR3: CASSPQGAEGANVLTF; DNA: TGTGCCAGCAGCCCACAGGGGGCCGAGGGGGCCAACGTCCTGACTTTC; V: TRBV6-4; J: TRBJ2-6; size: .; D: TRBD1
CDR3: CASSPQRPNTGELFF; DNA: TGCGCCAGCAGCCCTCAGCGCCCGAACACCGGGGAGCTGTTTTTT; V: TRBV5-1; J: TRBJ2-2; size: .; D: .
CDR3: CASSPSEGYRAVGYTF; DNA: TGTGCCAGCTCACCAAGTGAGGGATACAGAGCAGTTGGCTACACCTTC; V: TRBV18; J: TRBJ1-2; size: .; D: .
CDR3: CALATGRGEETQYF; DNA: TGTGCCTTGGCAACAGGGAGGGGGGAAGAGACCCAGTACTTC; V: TRBV30; J: TRBJ2-5; size: .; D: .